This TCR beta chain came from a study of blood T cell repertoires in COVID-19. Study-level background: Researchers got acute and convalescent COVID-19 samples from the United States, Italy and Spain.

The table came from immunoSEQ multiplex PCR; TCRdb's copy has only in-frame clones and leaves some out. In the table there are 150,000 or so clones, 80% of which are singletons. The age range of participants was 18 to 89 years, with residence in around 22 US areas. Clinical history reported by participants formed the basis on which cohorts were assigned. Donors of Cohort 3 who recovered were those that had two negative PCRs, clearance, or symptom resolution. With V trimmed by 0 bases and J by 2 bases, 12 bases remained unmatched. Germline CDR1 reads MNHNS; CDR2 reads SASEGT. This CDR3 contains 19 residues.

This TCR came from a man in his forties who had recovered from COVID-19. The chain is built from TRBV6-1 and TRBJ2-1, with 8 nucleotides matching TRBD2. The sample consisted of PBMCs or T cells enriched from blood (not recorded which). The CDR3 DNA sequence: TGTGCCAGCAGTGAAGCGCGTAGCGGGGCTTCTCTCACCTACAATGAGCAGTTCTTC. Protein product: CASSEARSGASLTYNEQFF.